These T cell receptor beta chains were read from a single sample in a study of control samples from healthy donors and cancer patients. Clones were sequenced by immunoSEQ multiplex PCR, and TCRdb holds only the in-frame ones, with some missing. The table includes 64,000 or so clones, about 92% detected once. Sequenced sample: PBMCs. These receptors came from a man in his forties with colorectal cancer. Each CDR3 is given with its conserved first and last residue. The order of the fields is J gene, V gene, clone size, D gene, CDR3 protein, CDR3 DNA. The D gene is left open where the match is weak. Size is omitted from some rows. Given values are once, few, many or a class for expanded clones.

J: TRBJ1-6; V: TRBV4-2; size: .; D: .; CDR3: CASSQDQAGIGFSPLHF; DNA: TGTGCCAGCAGCCAAGATCAGGCAGGGATAGGGTTCTCACCCCTCCACTTT
J: TRBJ1-4; V: TRBV6-1; size: .; D: .; CDR3: CASSVQRARAPNEKLFF; DNA: TGTGCCAGCAGTGTCCAAAGGGCCAGGGCCCCTAATGAAAAACTGTTTTTT
J: TRBJ1-6; V: TRBV30; size: .; D: .; CDR3: CAWSTGSGSPLHF; DNA: TGTGCCTGGAGTACGGGGTCCGGTTCACCCCTCCACTTT
J: TRBJ2-1; V: TRBV12-3/TRBV12-4; size: .; D: .; CDR3: CASRPSSYNEQFF; DNA: TGTGCCAGCAGACCTAGCTCCTACAATGAGCAGTTCTTC
J: TRBJ2-7; V: TRBV15; size: .; D: .; CDR3: CATSRQTGTPSSYEQYF; DNA: TGTGCCACCAGCAGGCAAACCGGGACACCAAGCTCCTACGAGCAGTACTTC
J: TRBJ2-2; V: TRBV4-1; size: once; D: .; CDR3: CASSQERYTGELFF; DNA: TGCGCCAGCAGCCAAGAGAGGTACACCGGGGAGCTGTTTTTT
J: TRBJ1-4; V: TRBV6-5; size: .; D: .; CDR3: CASSWVYHGAEKLFF; DNA: TGTGCCAGCAGTTGGGTCTATCATGGGGCAGAAAAACTGTTTTTT
J: TRBJ2-5; V: TRBV21-1; size: .; D: .; CDR3: CASSYGTAEETQYF; DNA: TGTGCCAGCAGCTACGGGACAGCCGAAGAGACCCAGTACTTC
J: TRBJ1-1; V: TRBV19; size: .; D: .; CDR3: CASSSGTTTEAFF; DNA: TGTGCCAGTAGTAGTGGGACAACCACTGAAGCTTTCTTT
J: TRBJ2-3; V: TRBV7-9; size: .; D: TRBD1; CDR3: CASFYRGSTDTQYF; DNA: TGTGCCAGCTTTTACAGGGGGAGTACAGATACGCAGTATTTT
J: TRBJ1-1; V: TRBV3-1/TRBV3-2; size: .; D: .; CDR3: CATPDGYTEAFF; DNA: TGTGCCACCCCAGATGGGTACACTGAAGCTTTCTTT
J: TRBJ1-2; V: TRBV7-3; size: .; D: .; CDR3: CASSPGHRYGYTF; DNA: TGTGCCAGCAGCCCGGGACACCGGTATGGCTACACCTTC
J: TRBJ1-1; V: TRBV7-3; size: .; D: .; CDR3: CASSHPGQNTEAFF; DNA: TGTGCCAGCAGCCACCCGGGACAGAACACTGAAGCTTTCTTT
J: TRBJ1-1; V: TRBV5-1; size: .; D: .; CDR3: CASSRLDMGRRNTEAFF; DNA: TGCGCCAGCAGCCGACTGGACATGGGACGGAGGAACACTGAAGCTTTCTTT
J: TRBJ1-3; V: TRBV6-2/TRBV6-3; size: .; D: .; CDR3: CASSYRGLQRGNTIYF; DNA: TGTGCCAGCAGTTACAGGGGACTCCAGAGGGGAAACACCATATATTTT
J: TRBJ1-5; V: TRBV24-1; size: once; D: .; CDR3: CATSDLSGARNQPQHF; DNA: TGTGCCACCAGTGATTTGTCAGGGGCTCGCAATCAGCCCCAGCATTTT
J: TRBJ1-4; V: TRBV15; size: .; D: .; CDR3: CATSRGVGVGDEKLFF; DNA: TGTGCCACCAGCAGGGGGGTGGGGGTAGGCGACGAAAAACTGTTTTTT
J: TRBJ1-3; V: TRBV5-1; size: .; D: TRBD1; CDR3: CASSPMGQGSLGTIYF; DNA: TGCGCCAGCAGCCCCATGGGACAGGGGTCACTCGGCACCATATATTTT
J: TRBJ2-3; V: TRBV7-3; size: once; D: .; CDR3: CASSPRPGLGTDTQYF; DNA: TGTGCCAGCAGCCCAAGGCCCGGTTTAGGCACAGATACGCAGTATTTT
J: TRBJ1-1; V: TRBV7-3; size: .; D: .; CDR3: CASSLTGLTEAFF; DNA: TGTGCCAGCAGCTTGACCGGGCTCACTGAAGCTTTCTTT
J: TRBJ2-7; V: TRBV6-5; size: .; D: .; CDR3: CASSSSWGYEQYF; DNA: TGTGCCAGCAGTTCCTCGTGGGGCTACGAGCAGTACTTC
J: TRBJ2-5; V: TRBV7-2; size: .; D: TRBD1; CDR3: CASSFWTGEETQYF; DNA: TGTGCCAGCAGCTTTTGGACAGGAGAAGAGACCCAGTACTTC
J: TRBJ2-3; V: TRBV5-1; size: .; D: TRBD1; CDR3: CASSSRTGYTDTQYF; DNA: TGCGCCAGCAGCTCCCGGACAGGGTACACAGATACGCAGTATTTT
J: TRBJ2-3; V: TRBV3-1/TRBV3-2; size: .; D: .; CDR3: CASSPSGISTDTQYF; DNA: TGTGCCAGCAGCCCCTCTGGAATTAGCACAGATACGCAGTATTTT
J: TRBJ1-1; V: TRBV30; size: .; D: .; CDR3: CAWMGNTEAFF; DNA: TGTGCCTGGATGGGGAACACTGAAGCTTTCTTT
J: TRBJ2-1; V: TRBV6-2/TRBV6-3; size: .; D: TRBD2; CDR3: CASSRTSGGPSYNEQFF; DNA: TGTGCCAGCAGCCGGACTAGCGGGGGGCCCTCCTACAATGAGCAGTTCTTC
J: TRBJ1-6; V: TRBV4-1; size: once; D: TRBD1; CDR3: CASSLGQSSYNSPLHF; DNA: TGCGCCAGCAGCCTGGGACAGAGCTCCTATAATTCACCCCTCCACTTT
J: TRBJ2-6; V: TRBV5-6; size: .; D: TRBD1; CDR3: CASSRGPDRAFSGANVLTF; DNA: TGTGCCAGCAGCCGGGGACCGGACAGGGCCTTCTCTGGGGCCAACGTCCTGACTTTC
J: TRBJ1-4; V: TRBV19; size: .; D: .; CDR3: CASNMGGGMNEKLFF; DNA: TGTGCCAGTAACATGGGCGGGGGTATGAATGAAAAACTGTTTTTT
J: TRBJ2-2; V: TRBV7-3; size: .; D: .; CDR3: CASRGGDGELFF; DNA: TGTGCCAGCAGGGGCGGGGACGGGGAGCTGTTTTTT
J: TRBJ2-1; V: TRBV9; size: .; D: .; CDR3: CASSVGTPLRGNEQFF; DNA: TGTGCCAGCAGCGTAGGGACTCCCCTTAGGGGCAATGAGCAGTTCTTC
J: TRBJ2-2; V: TRBV5-1; size: .; D: TRBD2; CDR3: CASSSELAGTGELFF; DNA: TGCGCCAGCTCCTCCGAACTAGCGGGCACCGGGGAGCTGTTTTTT
J: TRBJ1-4; V: TRBV7-8; size: .; D: .; CDR3: CASSLGAGGREKLFF; DNA: TGTGCCAGCAGCTTAGGGGCAGGCGGTCGGGAAAAACTGTTTTTT
J: TRBJ1-5; V: TRBV24-1; size: few; D: .; CDR3: CATSAGFNQPQHF; DNA: TGTGCCACCAGTGCGGGGTTCAATCAGCCCCAGCATTTT
J: TRBJ1-5; V: TRBV30; size: .; D: .; CDR3: CAWSGGKRNQPQHF; DNA: TGTGCCTGGAGTGGGGGTAAACGCAATCAGCCCCAGCATTTT
J: TRBJ1-5; V: TRBV2; size: .; D: TRBD1; CDR3: CASRGTGDQPQHF; DNA: TGTGCCAGCAGGGGGACAGGGGATCAGCCCCAGCATTTT
J: TRBJ2-7; V: TRBV29-1; size: .; D: TRBD1; CDR3: CSVDGRTGIDEQYF; DNA: TGCAGCGTTGATGGGCGGACAGGGATCGACGAGCAGTACTTC
J: TRBJ1-5; V: TRBV6-2/TRBV6-3; size: few; D: .; CDR3: CASSYSHSNQPQHF; DNA: TGTGCCAGCAGTTACTCACATAGCAATCAGCCCCAGCATTTT
J: TRBJ2-2; V: TRBV19; size: .; D: TRBD1; CDR3: CASSSKTGAVNTGELFF; DNA: TGTGCCAGTAGTAGCAAGACAGGGGCCGTCAACACCGGGGAGCTGTTTTTT
J: TRBJ1-1; V: TRBV19; size: .; D: TRBD1; CDR3: CASSTTGGIGTEAFF; DNA: TGTGCCAGTAGTACAACAGGGGGCATTGGCACTGAAGCTTTCTTT
J: TRBJ2-5; V: TRBV30; size: .; D: .; CDR3: CAWSKGLLETQYF; DNA: TGTGCCTGGAGTAAAGGGCTATTGGAGACCCAGTACTTC
J: TRBJ1-3; V: TRBV18; size: once; D: TRBD1; CDR3: CASSPSPGQGFSGNTIYF; DNA: TGTGCCAGCTCACCTAGCCCGGGACAGGGATTCTCTGGAAACACCATATATTTT
J: TRBJ2-4; V: TRBV15; size: .; D: .; CDR3: CATSRDRSAKNIQYF; DNA: TGTGCCACCAGCAGAGATCGGTCGGCCAAAAACATTCAGTACTTC
J: TRBJ2-7; V: TRBV7-2; size: .; D: .; CDR3: CASSLIGYEQYF; DNA: TGTGCCAGCAGCTTAATAGGGTACGAGCAGTACTTC
J: TRBJ2-5; V: TRBV7-3; size: .; D: .; CDR3: CASRPSVPQETQYF; DNA: TGTGCCAGCAGACCGAGCGTCCCGCAAGAGACCCAGTACTTC
J: TRBJ2-7; V: TRBV7-2; size: .; D: TRBD1; CDR3: CASSLETSGGGEQYF; DNA: TGTGCCAGCAGCTTAGAAACGTCAGGGGGCGGCGAGCAGTACTTC
J: TRBJ1-2; V: TRBV12-5; size: .; D: .; CDR3: CASGFNWDYGYTF; DNA: TGTGCTAGTGGTTTTAATTGGGACTATGGCTACACCTTC
J: TRBJ2-3; V: TRBV5-6; size: .; D: TRBD1; CDR3: CASSGDRGDTQYF; DNA: TGTGCCAGCAGCGGGGACAGGGGGGATACGCAGTATTTT
J: TRBJ2-1; V: TRBV9; size: .; D: .; CDR3: CASSVRPQDTSSYNEQFF; DNA: TGTGCCAGCAGCGTACGGCCCCAAGACACAAGCTCCTACAATGAGCAGTTCTTC
J: TRBJ2-5; V: TRBV11-2; size: .; D: .; CDR3: CASSRVGGGLQETQYF; DNA: TGTGCCAGCAGCCGTGTCGGTGGCGGACTTCAAGAGACCCAGTACTTC
J: TRBJ1-3; V: TRBV18; size: few; D: .; CDR3: CASSPQASGNTIYF; DNA: TGTGCCAGCTCACCACAGGCCTCTGGAAACACCATATATTTT
J: TRBJ1-1; V: TRBV13; size: once; D: .; CDR3: CASSLVLFTANTEAFF; DNA: TGTGCCAGCAGCTTAGTTCTGTTTACGGCGAACACTGAAGCTTTCTTT
J: TRBJ1-1; V: TRBV9; size: .; D: .; CDR3: CASSVDTRMTEAFF; DNA: TGTGCCAGCAGCGTAGATACGCGGATGACTGAAGCTTTCTTT
J: TRBJ2-7; V: TRBV6-6; size: .; D: .; CDR3: CASSYSGASYEQYF; DNA: TGTGCCAGCAGTTATTCTGGCGCTTCCTACGAGCAGTACTTC
J: TRBJ1-6; V: TRBV6-5; size: .; D: .; CDR3: CASSYSRGVGSPLHF; DNA: TGTGCCAGCAGTTACTCGAGAGGGGTAGGATCACCCCTCCACTTT
J: TRBJ2-7; V: TRBV4-2; size: .; D: .; CDR3: CASSQVGRGVLGEQYF; DNA: TGTGCCAGCAGCCAAGTCGGGAGAGGGGTATTAGGCGAGCAGTACTTC